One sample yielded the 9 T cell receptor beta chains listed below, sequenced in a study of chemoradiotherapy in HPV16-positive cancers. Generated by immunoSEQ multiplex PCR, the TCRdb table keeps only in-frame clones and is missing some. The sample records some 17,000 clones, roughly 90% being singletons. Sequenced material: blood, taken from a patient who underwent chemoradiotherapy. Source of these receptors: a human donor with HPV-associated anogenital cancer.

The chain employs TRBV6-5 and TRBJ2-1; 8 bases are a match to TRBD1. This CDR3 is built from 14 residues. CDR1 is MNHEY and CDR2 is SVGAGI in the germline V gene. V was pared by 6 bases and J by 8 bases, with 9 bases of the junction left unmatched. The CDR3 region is CASRRTGMIDEQFF. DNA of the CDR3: TGTGCCAGCAGGCGGACAGGGATGATCGATGAGCAGTTCTTC.

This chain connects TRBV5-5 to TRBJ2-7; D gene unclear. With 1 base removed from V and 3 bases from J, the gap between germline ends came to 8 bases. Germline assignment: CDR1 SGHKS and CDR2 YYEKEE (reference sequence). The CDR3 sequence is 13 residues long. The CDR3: CASSLSQSYEQYF. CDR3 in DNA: TGTGCCAGCAGCTTGTCCCAAAGCTACGAGCAGTACTTC.

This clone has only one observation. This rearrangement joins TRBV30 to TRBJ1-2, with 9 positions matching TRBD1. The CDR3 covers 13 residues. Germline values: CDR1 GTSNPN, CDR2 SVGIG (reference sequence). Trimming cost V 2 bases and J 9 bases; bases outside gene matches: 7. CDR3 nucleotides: TGTGCCTGGAGTCGAGCCGGGACAGGGAGCTACACCTTC. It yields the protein CAWSRAGTGSYTF.

CDR3 DNA: TGTGCCACCCAAGGGTCGACAGTGAACACTGAAGCTTTCTTT. This translates into CATQGSTVNTEAFF. This sequence joins TRBV2 and TRBJ1-1; weak D call: TRBD1 (5 bases). The V end lost 10 bases, the J end lost 0 bases, and 15 bases lay between the germline ends. This CDR3 comprises 14 residues. Germline-derived CDR1 and CDR2 are SNHLY and FYNNEI.

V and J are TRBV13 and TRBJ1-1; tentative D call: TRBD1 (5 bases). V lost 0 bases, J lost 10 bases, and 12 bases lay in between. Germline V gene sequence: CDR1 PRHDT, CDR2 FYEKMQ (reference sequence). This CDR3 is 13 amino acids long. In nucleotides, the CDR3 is TGTGCCAGCAGCTTAGGTGCGGGGCGCGGAGCTTTCTTT. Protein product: CASSLGAGRGAFF.

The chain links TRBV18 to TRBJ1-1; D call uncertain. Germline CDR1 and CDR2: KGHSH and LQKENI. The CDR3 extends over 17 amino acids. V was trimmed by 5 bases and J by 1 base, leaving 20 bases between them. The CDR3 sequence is CASSVVSVAGRNTEAFF. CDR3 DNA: TGTGCCAGCTCAGTAGTATCCGTGGCCGGCAGGAACACTGAAGCTTTCTTT.

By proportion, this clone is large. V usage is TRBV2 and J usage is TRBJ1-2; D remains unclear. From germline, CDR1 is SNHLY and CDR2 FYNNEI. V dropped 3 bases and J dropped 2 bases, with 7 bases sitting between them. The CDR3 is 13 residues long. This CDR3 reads CASSDQENYGYTF. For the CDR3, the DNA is TGTGCCAGCAGTGATCAGGAGAACTATGGCTACACCTTC. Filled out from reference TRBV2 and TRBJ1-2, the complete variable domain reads EPEVTQTPSHQVTQMGQEVILRCVPISNHLYFYWYRQILGQKVEFLVSFYNNEISEKSEIFDDQFSVERPDGSNFTLKIRSTKLEDSAMYFCASSDQENYGYTFGSGTRLTVV.

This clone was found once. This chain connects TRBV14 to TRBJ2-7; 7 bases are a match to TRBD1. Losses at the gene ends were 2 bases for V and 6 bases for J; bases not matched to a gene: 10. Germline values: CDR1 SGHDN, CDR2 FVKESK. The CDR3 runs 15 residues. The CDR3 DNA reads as TGTGCCAGCAGCCAAATTGACAGGGCGGTTGGCGAGCAGTACTTC. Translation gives CASSQIDRAVGEQYF.

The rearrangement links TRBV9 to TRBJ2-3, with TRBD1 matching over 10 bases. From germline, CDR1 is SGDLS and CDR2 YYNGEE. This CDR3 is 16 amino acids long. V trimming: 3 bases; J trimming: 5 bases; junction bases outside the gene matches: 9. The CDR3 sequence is CASSAAPGQGQDTQYF. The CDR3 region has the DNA TGTGCCAGCAGCGCGGCACCGGGACAGGGGCAAGATACGCAGTATTTT.